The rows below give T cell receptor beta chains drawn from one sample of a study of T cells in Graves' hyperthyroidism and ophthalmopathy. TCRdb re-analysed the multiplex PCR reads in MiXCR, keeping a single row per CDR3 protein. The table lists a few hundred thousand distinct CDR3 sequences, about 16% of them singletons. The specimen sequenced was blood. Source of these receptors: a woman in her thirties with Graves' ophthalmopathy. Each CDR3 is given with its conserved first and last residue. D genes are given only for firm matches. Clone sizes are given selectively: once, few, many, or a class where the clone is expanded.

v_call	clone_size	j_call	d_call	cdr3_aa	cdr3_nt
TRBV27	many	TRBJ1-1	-	CASSSWTALGTEAFF	TGTGCCAGCAGTTCATGGACAGCTTTAGGGACTGAAGCTTTCTTT
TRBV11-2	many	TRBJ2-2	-	CASSLLIQTGELFF	TGTGCCAGCAGCTTACTGATCCAGACCGGGGAGCTGTTTTTT
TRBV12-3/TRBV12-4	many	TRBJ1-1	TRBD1	CASTPGQLNTEAFF	TGTGCCAGCACCCCGGGACAGTTGAACACTGAAGCTTTCTTT
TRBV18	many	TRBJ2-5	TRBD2	CASSPGRGGEETQYF	TGTGCCAGCTCACCCGGCCGGGGGGGAGAAGAGACCCAGTACTTC
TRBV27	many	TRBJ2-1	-	CASSPSDGASSYNEQFF	TGTGCCAGCAGTCCCTCTGATGGCGCGAGCTCCTACAATGAGCAGTTCTTC
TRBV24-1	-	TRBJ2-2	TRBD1	CATSGPLGGTGRTGELFF	TGTGCCACCAGTGGTCCCTTGGGAGGGACAGGGAGAACCGGGGAGCTGTTTTTT
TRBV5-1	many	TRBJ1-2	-	CASRPGPSAGYTF	TGCGCCAGCAGACCGGGACCCTCGGCGGGCTACACCTTC
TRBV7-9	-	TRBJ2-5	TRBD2	CASSLPSGRGFETQYF	TGTGCCAGCAGCTTACCTAGCGGGAGGGGCTTTGAGACCCAGTACTTC
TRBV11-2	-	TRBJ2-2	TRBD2	CASSLPTSGRSAGELFF	TGTGCCAGCAGCTTACCGACTAGCGGGAGGTCAGCCGGGGAGCTGTTTTTT
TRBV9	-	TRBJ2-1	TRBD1	CASSANRGEQFF	TGTGCCAGCAGCGCCAACAGGGGTGAGCAGTTCTTC
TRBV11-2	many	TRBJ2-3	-	CASTRWQTTDTQYF	TGTGCCAGCACCCGGTGGCAGACCACAGATACGCAGTATTTT
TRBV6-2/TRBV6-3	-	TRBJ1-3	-	CASSYSRVGNTIYF	TGTGCCAGCAGTTACTCCCGGGTTGGAAACACCATATATTTT
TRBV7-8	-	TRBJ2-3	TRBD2	CASSLVRRPGTSGTDTQYF	TGTGCCAGCAGCTTAGTTCGTAGGCCCGGGACTAGCGGCACAGATACGCAGTATTTT
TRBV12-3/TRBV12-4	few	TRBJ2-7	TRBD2	CASSSVGGSYEQYF	TGTGCCAGCAGTTCGGTGGGGGGGTCCTACGAGCAGTACTTC
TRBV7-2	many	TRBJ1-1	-	CASSSYTASEAFF	TGTGCCAGCAGCTCCTATACCGCTTCAGAAGCTTTCTTT
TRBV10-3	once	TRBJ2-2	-	CAISAGTGELFF	TGTGCCATCAGTGCAGGCACCGGGGAGCTGTTTTTT
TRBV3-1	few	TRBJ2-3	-	CASSQDRVGRKQYF	TGTGCCAGCAGCCAAGATAGGGTAGGGAGGAAGCAGTATTTT
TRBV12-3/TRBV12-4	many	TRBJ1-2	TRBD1	CASSPTGLQGYTF	TGTGCCAGCAGCCCGACAGGGCTGCAAGGCTACACCTTC
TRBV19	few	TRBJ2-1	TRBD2	CATKLAGVGNEQFF	TGTGCCACGAAACTAGCGGGAGTGGGGAATGAGCAGTTCTTC
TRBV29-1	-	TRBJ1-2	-	CSGRDADNYGYTF	TGCAGCGGAAGGGACGCAGATAACTATGGCTACACCTTC
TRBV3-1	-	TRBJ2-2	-	CASGPSRSHTGELFF	TGTGCCAGCGGCCCCTCGAGGTCGCACACCGGGGAGCTGTTTTTT
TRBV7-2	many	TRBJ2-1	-	CASRRDSSYNEQFF	TGTGCCAGCAGGCGGGACTCCTCCTACAATGAGCAGTTCTTC